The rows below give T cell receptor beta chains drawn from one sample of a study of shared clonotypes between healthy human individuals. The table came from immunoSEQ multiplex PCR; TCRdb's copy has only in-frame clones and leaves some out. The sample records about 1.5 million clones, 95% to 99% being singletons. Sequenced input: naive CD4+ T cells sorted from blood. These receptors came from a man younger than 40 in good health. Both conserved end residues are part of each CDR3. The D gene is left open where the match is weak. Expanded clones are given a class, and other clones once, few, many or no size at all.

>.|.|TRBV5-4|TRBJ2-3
CASSKDTDTQYF
TGTGCCAGCAGCAAAGATACAGATACGCAGTATTTT
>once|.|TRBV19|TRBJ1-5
CASSMLGNQPQHF
TGTGCCAGTAGTATGTTGGGCAATCAGCCCCAGCATTTT
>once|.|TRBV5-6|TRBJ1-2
CASSPDVGDYGYTF
TGTGCCAGCAGCCCCGACGTGGGTGACTATGGCTACACCTTC
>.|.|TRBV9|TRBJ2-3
CASSVSGVEAATQYF
TGTGCCAGCAGCGTAAGCGGAGTCGAGGCCGCTACGCAGTATTTT
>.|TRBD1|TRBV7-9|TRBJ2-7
CASSSRDRVVNEQYF
TGTGCCAGCAGTTCCCGGGACAGGGTCGTGAACGAGCAGTACTTC
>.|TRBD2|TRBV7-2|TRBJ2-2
CASSAGGGRWTGELFF
TGTGCCAGCAGCGCCGGCGGCGGGAGGTGGACCGGGGAGCTGTTTTTT
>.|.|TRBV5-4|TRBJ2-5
CASSFSGRAYETQYF
TGTGCCAGCAGCTTTTCGGGGCGGGCCTATGAGACCCAGTACTTC
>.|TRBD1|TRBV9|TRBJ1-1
CASSARTGAEAFF
TGTGCCAGCAGCGCCCGGACAGGGGCTGAAGCTTTCTTT
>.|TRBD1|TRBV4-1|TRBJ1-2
CASLGTGGVGGYTF
TGCGCCAGCCTTGGGACAGGGGGCGTAGGGGGCTACACCTTC
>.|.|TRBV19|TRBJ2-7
CASRPRGTSYEQYF
TGTGCCAGTAGGCCGCGCGGGACCTCCTACGAGCAGTACTTC
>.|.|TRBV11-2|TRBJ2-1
CASSPGHVDEQFF
TGTGCCAGCAGCCCCGGACACGTCGATGAGCAGTTCTTC
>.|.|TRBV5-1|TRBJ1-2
CASSLARNYGYTF
TGCGCCAGCAGCTTGGCTCGGAACTATGGCTACACCTTC
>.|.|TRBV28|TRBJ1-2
CASSPGGYGYTF
TGTGCCAGCAGTCCCGGGGGCTATGGCTACACCTTC
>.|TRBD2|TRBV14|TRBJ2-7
CASSQVGEREYEQYF
TGTGCCAGCAGCCAAGTCGGAGAGCGGGAGTACGAGCAGTACTTC
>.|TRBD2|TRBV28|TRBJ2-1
CASSLFGTSGRLNEQFF
TGTGCCAGCAGTTTATTTGGGACTAGCGGGAGATTGAATGAGCAGTTCTTC
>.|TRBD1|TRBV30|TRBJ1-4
CAWRFHRGSEKLFF
TGTGCCTGGAGATTTCACAGGGGTAGTGAGAAACTGTTTTTT
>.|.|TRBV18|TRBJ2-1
CASSPIDLYNEQFF
TGTGCCAGCTCACCGATAGATCTCTACAATGAGCAGTTCTTC
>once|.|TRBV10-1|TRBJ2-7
CASSDPFHEQYF
TGCGCCAGCAGTGACCCCTTCCACGAGCAGTACTTC
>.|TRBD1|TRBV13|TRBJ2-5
CASSPGTGFTQETQYF
TGTGCCAGCAGCCCGGGGACAGGGTTTACCCAAGAGACCCAGTACTTC
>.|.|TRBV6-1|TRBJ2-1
CASSEDPRHEQFF
TGTGCCAGCAGTGAAGATCCCCGGCATGAGCAGTTCTTC
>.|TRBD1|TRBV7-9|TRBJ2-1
CASSPGTGYYNEQFF
TGTGCCAGCAGCCCCGGGACAGGGTATTACAATGAGCAGTTCTTC
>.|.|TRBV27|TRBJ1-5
CASSLLVEAYSNQPQHF
TGTGCCAGCAGTTTATTGGTCGAGGCTTATAGCAATCAGCCCCAGCATTTT
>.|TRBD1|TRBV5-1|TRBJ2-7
CASSGGTGYTYEQYF
TGCGCCAGCTCGGGCGGGACAGGGTACACCTACGAGCAGTACTTC
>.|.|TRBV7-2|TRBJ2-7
CASSLIYDRVRSYEQYF
TGTGCCAGCAGCTTAATTTACGATAGGGTACGGTCCTACGAGCAGTACTTC
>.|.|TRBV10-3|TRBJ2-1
CAISESTTNEQFF
TGTGCCATCAGTGAGTCGACTACCAATGAGCAGTTCTTC
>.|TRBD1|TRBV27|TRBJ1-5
CASSLDRGQPQHF
TGTGCCAGCAGCCTAGACAGGGGTCAGCCCCAGCATTTT
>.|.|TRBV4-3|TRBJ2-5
CASSLVGASQETQYF
TGCGCCAGCAGCCTTGTGGGAGCATCTCAAGAGACCCAGTACTTC
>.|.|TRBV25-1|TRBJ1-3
CASRGTLGDTIYF
TGTGCCAGCAGGGGGACACTCGGGGACACCATATATTTT
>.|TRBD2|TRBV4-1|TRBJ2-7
CASSQGVTGGGLYEQYF
TGCGCCAGCAGCCAAGGGGTAACGGGAGGGGGTCTCTACGAGCAGTACTTC
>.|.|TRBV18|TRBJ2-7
CASSPGAGAYEQYF
TGTGCCAGCTCACCGGGAGCAGGGGCCTACGAGCAGTACTTC
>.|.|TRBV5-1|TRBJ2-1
CASSFGQGAGFF
.
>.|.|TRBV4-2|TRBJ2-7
CASSQGWRTNPSSYEQYF
TGTGCCAGCAGCCAAGGATGGCGGACCAACCCGAGCTCCTACGAGCAGTACTTC
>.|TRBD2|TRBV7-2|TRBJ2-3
CASSPQRGGDTQYF
TGTGCCAGCAGCCCCCAGCGGGGTGGGGATACGCAGTATTTT
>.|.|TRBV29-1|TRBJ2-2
CSVEEQTTGELFF
TGCAGCGTTGAGGAACAAACCACCGGGGAGCTGTTTTTT
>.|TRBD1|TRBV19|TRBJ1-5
CASSTQGAGQPQHF
TGTGCCAGTAGTACCCAGGGGGCTGGTCAGCCCCAGCATTTT
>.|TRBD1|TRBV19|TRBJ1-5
CASSIERGTGAGPQHF
TGTGCCAGTAGTATAGAAAGGGGGACAGGGGCGGGTCCCCAGCATTTT